This T cell receptor beta chain was observed in a study of OX40 agonist ivuxolimab in advanced cancers. Study information: There were three patients with partial responses, one having hepatocellular carcinoma and two cutaneous melanoma.

Clones were sequenced by immunoSEQ multiplex PCR, and TCRdb holds only the in-frame ones, with some missing. The sample lists approximately 58,000 clones; around 80% were seen once. Baseline, cycle 4 day 1, and cycle 7 day 1 were the blood sampling points. This receptor was taken from an adult with an advanced solid tumor such as melanoma, head and neck, liver or kidney cancer. Source: CD4+ or CD8+ T cells sorted from blood, taken in a trial of the OX40 agonist ivuxolimab.

The CDR3 loop reads CASSASARADTQYF. CDR3 nucleotides: TGTGCCAGCAGTGCTAGCGCGAGGGCAGATACGCAGTATTTT. The chain combines TRBV6-5 with TRBJ2-3, with TRBD2 as a possible D gene (6 bases). The CDR3 is made up of 14 amino acids. V gave up 5 bases and J gave up 4 bases, with 13 bases separating them. Germline lookup yields CDR1 MNHEY and CDR2 SVGAGI.